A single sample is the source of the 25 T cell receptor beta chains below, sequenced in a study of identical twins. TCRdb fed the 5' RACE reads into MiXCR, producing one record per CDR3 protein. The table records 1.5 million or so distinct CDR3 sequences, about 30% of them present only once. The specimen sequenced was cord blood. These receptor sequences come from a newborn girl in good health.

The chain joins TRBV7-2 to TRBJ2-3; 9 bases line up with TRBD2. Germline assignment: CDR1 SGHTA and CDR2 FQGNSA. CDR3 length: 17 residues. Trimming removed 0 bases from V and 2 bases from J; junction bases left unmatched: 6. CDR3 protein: CASSLARLAGHTDTQYF. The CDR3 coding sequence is TGTGCCAGCAGCTTAGCTAGGCTAGCGGGGCACACAGATACGCAGTATTTT.

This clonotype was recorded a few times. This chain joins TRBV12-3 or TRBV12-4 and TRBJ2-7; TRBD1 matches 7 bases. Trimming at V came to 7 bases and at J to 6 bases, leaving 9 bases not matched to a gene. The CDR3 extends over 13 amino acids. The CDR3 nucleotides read TGTGCCAGCACCTCCTGGGCAGGGGGCGAGCAGTACTTC. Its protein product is CASTSWAGGEQYF.

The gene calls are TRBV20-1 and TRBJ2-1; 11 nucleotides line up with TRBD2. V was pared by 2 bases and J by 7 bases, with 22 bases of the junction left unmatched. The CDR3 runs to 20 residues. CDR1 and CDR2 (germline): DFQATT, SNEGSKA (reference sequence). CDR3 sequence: CSARILRIISGGAGVNEQFF. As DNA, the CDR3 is TGCAGTGCTAGAATTCTCCGGATCATTAGCGGGGGGGCCGGTGTGAATGAGCAGTTCTTC.

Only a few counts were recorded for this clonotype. This CDR3 is CATSDSQGYNEKLFF. As DNA, the CDR3 is TGTGCCACCAGTGACTCGCAGGGATACAATGAAAAACTGTTTTTT. The J gene is TRBJ1-4, the V gene TRBV24-1; possible D gene TRBD1, 5 bases. Trimming removed 4 bases at V and 5 bases at J, with 13 bases between. Germline assignment: CDR1 KGHDR and CDR2 SFDVKD. The CDR3 totals 15 residues.

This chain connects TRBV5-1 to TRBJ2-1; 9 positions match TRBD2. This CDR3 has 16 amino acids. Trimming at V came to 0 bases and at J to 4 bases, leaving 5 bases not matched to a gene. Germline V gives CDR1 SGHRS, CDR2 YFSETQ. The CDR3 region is CASSLDGGRAYNEQFF. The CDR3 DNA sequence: TGCGCCAGCAGCTTGGATGGCGGGAGGGCTTACAATGAGCAGTTCTTC.

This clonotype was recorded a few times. The CDR3 is CASSYRRQGMINSPLHF. The CDR3 DNA follows: TGTGCCAGCAGCTATAGGAGACAGGGGATGATTAATTCACCCCTCCACTTT. The genes are TRBV5-5 and TRBJ1-6; 8 positions agree with TRBD1. V dropped 3 bases and J dropped 6; count of bases not matched to a gene: 11. Germline V gene data show CDR1 as SGHKS and CDR2 as YYEKEE (reference sequence). This CDR3 region has 17 residues.

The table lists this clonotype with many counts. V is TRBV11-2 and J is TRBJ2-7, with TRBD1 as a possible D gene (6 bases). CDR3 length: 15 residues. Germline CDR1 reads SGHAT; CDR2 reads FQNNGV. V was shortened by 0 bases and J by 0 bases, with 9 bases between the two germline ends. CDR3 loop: CASSLDRTVSYEQYF. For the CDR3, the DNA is TGTGCCAGCAGCTTAGACCGGACAGTCTCCTACGAGCAGTACTTC.

CDR3 sequence: CSARMSRDRVEQPQHF. In nucleotides, the CDR3 is TGCAGTGCTAGAATGTCCCGGGACAGGGTCGAGCAGCCCCAGCATTTT. The rearrangement uses TRBV20-1 and TRBJ1-5; 9 bases map to TRBD1. Germline trimming cut 2 bases from V and 7 bases from J; bases unmatched to any gene: 12. Germline CDR1 DFQATT, CDR2 SNEGSKA (reference sequence). CDR3 length: 16 amino acids.

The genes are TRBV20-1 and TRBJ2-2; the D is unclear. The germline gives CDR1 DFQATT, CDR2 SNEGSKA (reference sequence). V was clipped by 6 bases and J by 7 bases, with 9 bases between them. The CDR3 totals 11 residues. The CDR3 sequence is CSANSYGELFF. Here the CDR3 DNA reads TGCAGTGCCAATTCCTACGGGGAGCTGTTTTTT.

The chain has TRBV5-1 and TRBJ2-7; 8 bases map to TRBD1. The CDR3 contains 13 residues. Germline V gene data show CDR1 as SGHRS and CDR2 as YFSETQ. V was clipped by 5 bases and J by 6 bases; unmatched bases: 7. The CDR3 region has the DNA TGCGCCAGCAGTTCCGGGACAGGTCTCGAGCAGTACTTC. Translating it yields CASSSGTGLEQYF. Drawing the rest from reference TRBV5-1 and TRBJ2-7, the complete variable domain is KAGVTQTPRYLIKTRGQQVTLSCSPISGHRSVSWYQQTPGQGLQFLFEYFSETQRNKGNFPGRFSGRQFSNSRSEMNVSTLELGDSALYLCASSSGTGLEQYFGPGTRLTVT.

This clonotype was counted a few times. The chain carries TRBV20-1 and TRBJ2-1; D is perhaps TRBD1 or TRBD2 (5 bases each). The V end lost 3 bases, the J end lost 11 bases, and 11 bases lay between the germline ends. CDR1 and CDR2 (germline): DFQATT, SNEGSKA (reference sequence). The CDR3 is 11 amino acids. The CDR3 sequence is CSASMGTQQFF. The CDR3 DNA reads TGCAGTGCTAGTATGGGGACCCAGCAGTTCTTC.

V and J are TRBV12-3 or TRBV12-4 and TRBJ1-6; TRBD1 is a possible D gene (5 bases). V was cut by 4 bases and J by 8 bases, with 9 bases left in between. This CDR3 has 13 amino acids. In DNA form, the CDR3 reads TGTGCCAGCAGTTCGGGGCTCTATTCACCCCTCCACTTT. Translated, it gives CASSSGLYSPLHF.

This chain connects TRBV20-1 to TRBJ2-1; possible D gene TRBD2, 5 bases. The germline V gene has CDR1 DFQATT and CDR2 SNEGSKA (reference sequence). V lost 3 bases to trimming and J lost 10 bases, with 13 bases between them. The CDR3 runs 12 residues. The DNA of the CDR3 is TGCAGTGCTAGCGGGGTCTCCTACGAGCAGTTCTTC. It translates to CSASGVSYEQFF.

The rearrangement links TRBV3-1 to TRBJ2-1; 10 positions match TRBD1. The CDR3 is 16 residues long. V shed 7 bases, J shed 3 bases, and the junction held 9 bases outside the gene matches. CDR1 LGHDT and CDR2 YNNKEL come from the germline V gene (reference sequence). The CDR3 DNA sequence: TGTGCCAGCACCCGCAGCTGGACAGGGGGCTACAATGAGCAGTTCTTC. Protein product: CASTRSWTGGYNEQFF.

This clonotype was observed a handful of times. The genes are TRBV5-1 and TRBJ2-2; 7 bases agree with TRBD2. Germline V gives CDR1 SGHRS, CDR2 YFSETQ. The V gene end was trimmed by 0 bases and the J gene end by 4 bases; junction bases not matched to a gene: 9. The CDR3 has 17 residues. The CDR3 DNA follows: TGCGCCAGCAGCTTGGGAAATTGGACTAGTTTCACCGGGGAGCTGTTTTTT. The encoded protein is CASSLGNWTSFTGELFF.

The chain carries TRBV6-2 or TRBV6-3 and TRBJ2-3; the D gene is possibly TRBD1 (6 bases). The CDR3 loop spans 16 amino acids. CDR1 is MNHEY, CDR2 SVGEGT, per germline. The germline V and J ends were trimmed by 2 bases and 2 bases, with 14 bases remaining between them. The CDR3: CASSYRTGYPTDTQYF. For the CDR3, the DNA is TGTGCCAGCAGTTACCGTACAGGGTACCCCACAGATACGCAGTATTTT.

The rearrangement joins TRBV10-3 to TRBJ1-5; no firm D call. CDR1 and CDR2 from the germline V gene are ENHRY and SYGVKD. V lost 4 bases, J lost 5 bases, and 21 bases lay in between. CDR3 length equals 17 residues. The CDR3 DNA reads TGTGCCATCAGTGCCTCGTGGTCGGAGTTGGTCGATCAGCCCCAGCATTTT. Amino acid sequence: CAISASWSELVDQPQHF.

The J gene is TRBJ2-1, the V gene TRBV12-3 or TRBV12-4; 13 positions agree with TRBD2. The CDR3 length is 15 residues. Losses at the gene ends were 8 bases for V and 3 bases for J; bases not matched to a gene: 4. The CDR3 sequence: CASQGTSGNYNEQFF. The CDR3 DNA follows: TGTGCCAGCCAGGGGACTAGCGGGAACTACAATGAGCAGTTCTTC.

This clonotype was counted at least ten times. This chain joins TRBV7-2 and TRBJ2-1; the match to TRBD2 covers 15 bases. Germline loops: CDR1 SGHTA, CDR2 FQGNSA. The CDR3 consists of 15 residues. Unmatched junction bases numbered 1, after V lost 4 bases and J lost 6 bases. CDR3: CASSSGLAGGNEQFF. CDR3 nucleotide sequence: TGTGCCAGCAGCTCGGGACTAGCGGGAGGCAATGAGCAGTTCTTC. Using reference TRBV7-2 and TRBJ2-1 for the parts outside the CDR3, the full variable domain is GAGVSQSPSNKVTEKGKDVELRCDPISGHTALYWYRQSLGQGLEFLIYFQGNSAPDKSGLPSDRFSAERTGGSVSTLTIQRTQQEDSAVYLCASSSGLAGGNEQFFGPGTRLTVL.

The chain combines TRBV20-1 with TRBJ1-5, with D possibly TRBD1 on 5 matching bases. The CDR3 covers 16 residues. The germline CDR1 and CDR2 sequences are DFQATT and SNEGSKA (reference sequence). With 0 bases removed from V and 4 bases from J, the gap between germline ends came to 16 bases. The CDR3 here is CSARDPGMGTNQPQHF. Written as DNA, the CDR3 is TGCAGTGCTAGAGATCCAGGGATGGGCACTAATCAGCCCCAGCATTTT.

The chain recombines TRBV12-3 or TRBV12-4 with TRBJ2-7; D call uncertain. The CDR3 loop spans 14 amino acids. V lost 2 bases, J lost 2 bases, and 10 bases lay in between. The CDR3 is CASSLSSLTYEQYF. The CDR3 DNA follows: TGTGCCAGCAGTTTAAGTAGCTTGACCTACGAGCAGTACTTC.

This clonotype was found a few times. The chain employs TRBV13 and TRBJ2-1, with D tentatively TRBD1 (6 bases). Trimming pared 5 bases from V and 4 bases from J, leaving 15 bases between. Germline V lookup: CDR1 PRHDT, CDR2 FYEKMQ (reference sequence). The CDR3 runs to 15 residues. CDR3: CASSANGQPYNEQFF. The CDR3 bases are TGTGCCAGCAGCGCTAACGGACAGCCTTACAATGAGCAGTTCTTC.

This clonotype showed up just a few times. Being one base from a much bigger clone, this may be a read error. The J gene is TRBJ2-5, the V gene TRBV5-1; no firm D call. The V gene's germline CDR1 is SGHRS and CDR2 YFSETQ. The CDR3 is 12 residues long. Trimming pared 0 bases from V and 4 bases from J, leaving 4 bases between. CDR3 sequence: CASSLEPETQYF. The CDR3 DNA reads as TGCGCCAGCAGCTTGGAACCAGAGACCCAGTACTTC.

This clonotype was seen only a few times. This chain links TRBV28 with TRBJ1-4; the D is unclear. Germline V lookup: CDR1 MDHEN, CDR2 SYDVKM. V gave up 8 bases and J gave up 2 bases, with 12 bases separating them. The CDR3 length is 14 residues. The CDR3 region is CASCRGSTNEKLFF. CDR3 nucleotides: TGTGCCAGCTGTCGAGGGTCTACTAATGAAAAACTGTTTTTT.

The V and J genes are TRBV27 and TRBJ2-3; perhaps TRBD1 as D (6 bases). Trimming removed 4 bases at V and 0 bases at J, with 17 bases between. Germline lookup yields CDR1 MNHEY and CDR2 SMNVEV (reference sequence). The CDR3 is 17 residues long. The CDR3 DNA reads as TGTGCCAGCAGTTGGAAAGGGGCAGGGGCTAGCACAGATACGCAGTATTTT. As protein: CASSWKGAGASTDTQYF.